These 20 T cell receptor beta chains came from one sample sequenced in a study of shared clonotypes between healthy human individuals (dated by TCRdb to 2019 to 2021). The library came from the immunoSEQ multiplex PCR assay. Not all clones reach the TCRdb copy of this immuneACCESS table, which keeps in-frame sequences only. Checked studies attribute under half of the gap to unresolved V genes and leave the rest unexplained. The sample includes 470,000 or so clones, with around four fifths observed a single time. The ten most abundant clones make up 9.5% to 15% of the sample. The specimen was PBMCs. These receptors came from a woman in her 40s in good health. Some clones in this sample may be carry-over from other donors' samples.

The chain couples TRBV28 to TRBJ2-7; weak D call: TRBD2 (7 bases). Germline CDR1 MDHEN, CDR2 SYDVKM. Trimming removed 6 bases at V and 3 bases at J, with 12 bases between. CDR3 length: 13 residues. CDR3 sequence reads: CASSIGGGYEQYF. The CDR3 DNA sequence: TGTGCCAGCAGCATAGGGGGGGGCTACGAGCAGTACTTC.

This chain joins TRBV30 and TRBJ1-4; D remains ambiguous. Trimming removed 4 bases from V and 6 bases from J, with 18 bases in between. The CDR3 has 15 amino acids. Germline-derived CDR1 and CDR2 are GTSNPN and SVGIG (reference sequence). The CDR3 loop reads CAWTRRGRVDEKLFF. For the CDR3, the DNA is TGTGCCTGGACCCGCCGGGGTCGAGTGGATGAAAAACTGTTTTTT.

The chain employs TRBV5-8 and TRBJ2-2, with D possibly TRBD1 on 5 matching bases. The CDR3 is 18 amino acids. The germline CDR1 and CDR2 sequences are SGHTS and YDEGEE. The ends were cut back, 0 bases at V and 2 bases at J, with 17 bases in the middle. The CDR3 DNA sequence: TGTGCCAGCAGCTTGGGAAGATTCGTGACAGATAACACCGGGGAGCTGTTTTTT. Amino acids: CASSLGRFVTDNTGELFF.

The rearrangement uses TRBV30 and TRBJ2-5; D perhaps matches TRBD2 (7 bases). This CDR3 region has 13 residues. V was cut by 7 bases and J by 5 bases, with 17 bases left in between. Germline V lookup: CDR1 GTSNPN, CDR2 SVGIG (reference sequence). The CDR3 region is CALGPGGQETQYF. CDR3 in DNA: TGTGCCTTGGGGCCCGGGGGGCAGGAGACCCAGTACTTC.

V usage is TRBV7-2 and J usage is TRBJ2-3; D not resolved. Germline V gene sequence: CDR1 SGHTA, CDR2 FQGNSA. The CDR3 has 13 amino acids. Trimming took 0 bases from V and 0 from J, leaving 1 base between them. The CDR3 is CASSLASTDTQYF. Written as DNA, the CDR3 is TGTGCCAGCAGCTTAGCTAGCACAGATACGCAGTATTTT.

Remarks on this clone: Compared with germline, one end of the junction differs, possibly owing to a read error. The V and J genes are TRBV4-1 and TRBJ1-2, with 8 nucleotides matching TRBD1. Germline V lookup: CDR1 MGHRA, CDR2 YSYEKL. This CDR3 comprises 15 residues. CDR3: CASSQGGQDHYGYAF. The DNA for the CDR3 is TGCGCCAGCAGCCAGGGGGGACAGGATCACTATGGCTACGCCTTC.

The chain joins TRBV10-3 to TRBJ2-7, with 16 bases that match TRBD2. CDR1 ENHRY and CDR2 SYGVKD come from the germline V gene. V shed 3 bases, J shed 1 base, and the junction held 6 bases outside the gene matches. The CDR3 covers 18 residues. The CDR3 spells CAISDPGLAGGPSYEQYF. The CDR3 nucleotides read TGTGCCATCAGTGATCCGGGACTAGCGGGAGGGCCTTCCTACGAGCAGTACTTC.

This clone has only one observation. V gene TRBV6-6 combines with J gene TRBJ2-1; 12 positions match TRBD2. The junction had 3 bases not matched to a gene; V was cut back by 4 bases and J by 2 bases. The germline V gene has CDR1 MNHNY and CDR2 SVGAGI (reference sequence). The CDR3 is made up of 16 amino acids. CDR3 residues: CASSFTSGGTYNEQFF. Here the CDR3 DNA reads TGTGCCAGCAGTTTCACTAGCGGGGGGACCTACAATGAGCAGTTCTTC.

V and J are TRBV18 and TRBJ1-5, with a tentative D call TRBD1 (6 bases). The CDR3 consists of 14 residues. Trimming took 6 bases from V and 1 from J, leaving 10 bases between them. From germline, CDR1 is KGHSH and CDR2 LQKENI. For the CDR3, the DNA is TGTGCCAGCTCGTCACAGGGAAGCAATCAGCCCCAGCATTTT. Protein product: CASSSQGSNQPQHF.

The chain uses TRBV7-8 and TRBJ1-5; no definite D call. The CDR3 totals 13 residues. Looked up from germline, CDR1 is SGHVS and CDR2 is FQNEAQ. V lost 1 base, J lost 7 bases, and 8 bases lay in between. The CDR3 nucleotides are TGTGCCAGCAGCTTAGGAACGGAGCAGCCCCAGCATTTT. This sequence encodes CASSLGTEQPQHF. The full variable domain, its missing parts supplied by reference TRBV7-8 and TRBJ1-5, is GAGVSQSPRYKVAKRGQDVALRCDPISGHVSLFWYQQALGQGPEFLTYFQNEAQLDKSGLPSDRFFAERPEGSVSTLKIQRTQQEDSAVYLCASSLGTEQPQHFGDGTRLSIL.

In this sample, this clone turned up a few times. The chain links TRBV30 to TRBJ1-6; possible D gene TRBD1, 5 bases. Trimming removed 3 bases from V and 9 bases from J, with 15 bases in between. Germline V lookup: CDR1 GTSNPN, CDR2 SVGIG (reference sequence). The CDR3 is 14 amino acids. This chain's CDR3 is CAWRGGGLASPLHF. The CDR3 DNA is TGTGCCTGGAGGGGCGGGGGGTTGGCTTCACCCCTCCACTTT.

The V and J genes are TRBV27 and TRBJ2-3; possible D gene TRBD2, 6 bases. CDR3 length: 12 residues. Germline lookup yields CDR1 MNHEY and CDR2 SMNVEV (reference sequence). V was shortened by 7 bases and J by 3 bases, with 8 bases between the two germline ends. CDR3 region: CASTGRTDTQYF. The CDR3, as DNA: TGTGCCAGCACAGGGAGGACAGATACGCAGTATTTT.

CDR3 sequence: CASSQPTSGRAYNEQFF. The CDR3 bases are TGTGCCAGCAGCCAACCGACTAGCGGGAGGGCCTACAATGAGCAGTTCTTC. The chain is built from TRBV4-2 and TRBJ2-1; TRBD2 matches 14 bases. J was trimmed by 2 bases and V by 2 bases; bases with no gene match: 2. Germline CDR1 is LGHNA and CDR2 is YNFKEQ. This CDR3 spans 17 amino acids.

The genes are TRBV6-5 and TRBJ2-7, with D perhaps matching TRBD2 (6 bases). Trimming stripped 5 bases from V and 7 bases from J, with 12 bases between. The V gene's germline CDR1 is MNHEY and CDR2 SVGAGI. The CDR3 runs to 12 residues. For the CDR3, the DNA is TGTGCCAGCAGTCGTTTCGGGGGAGAGCAGTACTTC. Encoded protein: CASSRFGGEQYF.

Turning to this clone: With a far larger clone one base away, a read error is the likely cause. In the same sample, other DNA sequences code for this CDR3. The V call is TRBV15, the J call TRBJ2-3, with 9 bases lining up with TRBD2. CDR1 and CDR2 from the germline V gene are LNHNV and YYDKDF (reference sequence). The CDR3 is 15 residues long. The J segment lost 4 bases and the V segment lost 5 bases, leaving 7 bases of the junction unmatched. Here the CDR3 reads CATSGVAGGSDTQYF. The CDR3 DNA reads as TGTGCCACCAGCGGGGTCGCGGGAGGGTCAGATACGCAGTATTTT.

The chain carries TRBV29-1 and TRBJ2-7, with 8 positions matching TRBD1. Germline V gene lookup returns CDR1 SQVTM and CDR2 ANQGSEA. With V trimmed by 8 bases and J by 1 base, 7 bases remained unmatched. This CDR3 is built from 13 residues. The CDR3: CSYNTGGSYEQYF. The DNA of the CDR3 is TGCAGCTATAACACAGGGGGTTCCTACGAGCAGTACTTC.

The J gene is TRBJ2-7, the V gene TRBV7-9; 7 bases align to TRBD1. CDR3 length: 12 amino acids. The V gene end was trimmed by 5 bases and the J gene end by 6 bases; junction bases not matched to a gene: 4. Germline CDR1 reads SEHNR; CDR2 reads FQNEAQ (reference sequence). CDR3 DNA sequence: TGTGCCAGCAGCAGGACAGGAGGCGAGCAGTACTTC. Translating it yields CASSRTGGEQYF.

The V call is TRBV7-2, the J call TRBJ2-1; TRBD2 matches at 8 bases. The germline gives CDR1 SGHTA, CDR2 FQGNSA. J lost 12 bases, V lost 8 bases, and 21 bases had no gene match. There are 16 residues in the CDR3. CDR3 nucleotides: TGTGCCAGCTCAAGGGAGGCGGGGGGCGAAGTATTAAGGCAGTTCTTC. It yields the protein CASSREAGGEVLRQFF.

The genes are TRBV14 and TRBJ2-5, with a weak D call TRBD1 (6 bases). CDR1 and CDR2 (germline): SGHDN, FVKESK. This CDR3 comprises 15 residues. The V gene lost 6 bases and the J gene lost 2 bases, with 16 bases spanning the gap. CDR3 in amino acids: CASSLTGRKQETQYF. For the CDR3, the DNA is TGTGCCAGCAGTCTTACAGGGCGGAAGCAAGAGACCCAGTACTTC.

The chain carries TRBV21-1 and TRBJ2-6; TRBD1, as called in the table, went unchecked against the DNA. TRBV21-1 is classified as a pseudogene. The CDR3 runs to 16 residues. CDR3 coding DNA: TGTGCCAGCAGCAGACAGGGGATGGCTGGGGCCAACGTCCTGACTTTC. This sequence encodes CASSRQGMAGANVLTF.